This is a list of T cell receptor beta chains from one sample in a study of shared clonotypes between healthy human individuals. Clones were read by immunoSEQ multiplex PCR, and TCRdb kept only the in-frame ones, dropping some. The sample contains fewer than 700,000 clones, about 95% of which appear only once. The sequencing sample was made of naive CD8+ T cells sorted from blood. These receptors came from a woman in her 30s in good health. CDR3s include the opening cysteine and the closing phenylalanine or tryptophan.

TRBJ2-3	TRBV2	CASSGWGSGRASDTQYF
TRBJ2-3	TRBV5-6	CASSLVGLAADTQYF
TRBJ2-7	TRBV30	CAWRDLAGGPHEQYF
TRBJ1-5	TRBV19	CASSETGVDSNQPQHF
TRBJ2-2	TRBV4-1	CASSQVAGELFF
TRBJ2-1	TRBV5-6	CASSFDSSYNEQFF
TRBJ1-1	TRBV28	CASSSPGLNTEAFF
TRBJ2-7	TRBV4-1	CASSQVLAPTQFEQYF
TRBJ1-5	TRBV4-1	CASSQEDWLSMAEPQHF
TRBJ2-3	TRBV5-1	CASSIRVAGTDTQYF
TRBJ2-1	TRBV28	CASSLVGTMFNEQFF
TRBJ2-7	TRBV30	CAWSVTLKSEQYF
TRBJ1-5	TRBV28	CASSPRQANQPQHF
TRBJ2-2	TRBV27	CASSFGGNTGELFF
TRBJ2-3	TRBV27	CASSLSAGSTDTQYF
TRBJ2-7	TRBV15	CATSREDRAYEQYF
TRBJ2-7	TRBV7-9	CASSTSGTETYEQYF
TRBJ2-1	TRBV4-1	CASSQDGYPSSYNEQFF
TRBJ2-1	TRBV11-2	CASRTSGSSYNEQFF
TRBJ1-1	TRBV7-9	CASSLGGTPMNTEAFF
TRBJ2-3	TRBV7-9	CASSLGDVRTDTQYF
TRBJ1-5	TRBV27	CASSLGGSQQPQHF
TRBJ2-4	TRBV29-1	CSVEGVGNPPGIQYF
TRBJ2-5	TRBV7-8	CASSPSGGFTETQYF
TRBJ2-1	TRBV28	CASSLFRSFNEQFF
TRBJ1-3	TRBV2	CASRTTPGTAGNTIYF
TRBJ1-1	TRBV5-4	CASSLTGTTEAFF
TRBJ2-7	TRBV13	CASSPRKGDAPYEQYF
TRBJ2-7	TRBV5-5	CASSSEKHEQYF
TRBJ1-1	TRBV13	CASSVWTGSTEAFF